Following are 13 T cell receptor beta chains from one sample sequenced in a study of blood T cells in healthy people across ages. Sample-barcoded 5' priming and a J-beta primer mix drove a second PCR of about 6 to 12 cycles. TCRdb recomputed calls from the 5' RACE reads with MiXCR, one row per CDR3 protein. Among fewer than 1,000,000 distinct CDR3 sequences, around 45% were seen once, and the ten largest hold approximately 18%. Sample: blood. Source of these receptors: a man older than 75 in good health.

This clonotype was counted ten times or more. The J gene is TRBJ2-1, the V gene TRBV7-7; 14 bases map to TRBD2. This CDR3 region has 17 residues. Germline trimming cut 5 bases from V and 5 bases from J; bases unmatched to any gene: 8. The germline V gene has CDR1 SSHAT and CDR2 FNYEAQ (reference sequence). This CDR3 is CASSRNSGLAGDNEQFF. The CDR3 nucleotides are TGTGCCAGCAGCCGGAACTCGGGACTAGCGGGAGACAATGAGCAGTTCTTC. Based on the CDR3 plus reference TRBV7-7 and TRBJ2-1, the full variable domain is GAGVSQSPRYKVTKRGQDVTLRCDPISSHATLYWYQQALGQGPEFLTYFNYEAQPDKSGLPSDRFSAERPEGSISTLTIQRTEQRDSAMYRCASSRNSGLAGDNEQFFGPGTRLTVL.

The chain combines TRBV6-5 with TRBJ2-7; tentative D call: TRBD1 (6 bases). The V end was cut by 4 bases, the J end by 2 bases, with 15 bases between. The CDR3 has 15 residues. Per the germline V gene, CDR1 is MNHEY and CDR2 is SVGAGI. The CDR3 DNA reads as TGTGCCAGCAGTTCCGCTCAGGGGCCAGCCTACGAGCAGTACTTC. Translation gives CASSSAQGPAYEQYF.

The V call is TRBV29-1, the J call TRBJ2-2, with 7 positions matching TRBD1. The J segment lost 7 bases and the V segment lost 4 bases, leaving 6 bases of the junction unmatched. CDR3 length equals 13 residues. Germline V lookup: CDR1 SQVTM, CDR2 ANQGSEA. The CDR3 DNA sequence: TGCAGCGTTGGACAGGGCTTCGGCGGGGAGCTGTTTTTT. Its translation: CSVGQGFGGELFF.

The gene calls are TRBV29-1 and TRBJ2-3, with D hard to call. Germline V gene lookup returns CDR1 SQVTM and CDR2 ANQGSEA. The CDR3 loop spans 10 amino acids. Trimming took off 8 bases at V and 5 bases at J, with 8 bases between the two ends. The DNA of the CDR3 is TGCAGCCTGGGTGGAGATACGCAGTATTTT. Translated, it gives CSLGGDTQYF.

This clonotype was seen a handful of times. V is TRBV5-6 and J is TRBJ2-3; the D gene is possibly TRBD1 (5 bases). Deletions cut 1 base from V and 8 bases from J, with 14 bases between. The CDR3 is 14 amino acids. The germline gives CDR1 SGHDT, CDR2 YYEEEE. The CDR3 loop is CASSLRSGAFTQYF. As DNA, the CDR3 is TGTGCCAGCAGCTTGCGGAGTGGGGCTTTTACGCAGTATTTT.

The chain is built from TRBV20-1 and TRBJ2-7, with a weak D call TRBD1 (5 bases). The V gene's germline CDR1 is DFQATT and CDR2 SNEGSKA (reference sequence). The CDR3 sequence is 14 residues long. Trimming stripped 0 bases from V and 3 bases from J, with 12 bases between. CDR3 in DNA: TGCAGTGCTAGAGATCACACAGGTGACTACGAGCAGTACTTC. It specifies CSARDHTGDYEQYF.

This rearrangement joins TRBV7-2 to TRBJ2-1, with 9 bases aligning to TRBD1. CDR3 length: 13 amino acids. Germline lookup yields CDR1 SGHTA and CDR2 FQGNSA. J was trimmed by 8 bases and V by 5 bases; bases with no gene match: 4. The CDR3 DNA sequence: TGTGCCAGCAGCAGCCGACAGGGGGATGAGCAGTTCTTC. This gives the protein CASSSRQGDEQFF. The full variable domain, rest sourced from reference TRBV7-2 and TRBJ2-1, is GAGVSQSPSNKVTEKGKDVELRCDPISGHTALYWYRQSLGQGLEFLIYFQGNSAPDKSGLPSDRFSAERTGGSVSTLTIQRTQQEDSAVYLCASSSRQGDEQFFGPGTRLTVL.

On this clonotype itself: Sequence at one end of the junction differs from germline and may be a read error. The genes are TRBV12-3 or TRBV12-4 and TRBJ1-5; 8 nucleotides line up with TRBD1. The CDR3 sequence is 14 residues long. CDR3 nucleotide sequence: TGTGCCAGCAGCAGGGGGCCTAGCAATCAGCCTCAGCATTTT. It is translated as CASSRGPSNQPQHF.

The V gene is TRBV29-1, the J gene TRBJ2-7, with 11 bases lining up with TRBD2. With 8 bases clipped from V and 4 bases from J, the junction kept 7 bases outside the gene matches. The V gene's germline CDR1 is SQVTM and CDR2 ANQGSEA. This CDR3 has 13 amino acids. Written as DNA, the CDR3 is TGCAGCACCCGACTAGCGGGACAATACGAGCAGTACTTC. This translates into CSTRLAGQYEQYF.

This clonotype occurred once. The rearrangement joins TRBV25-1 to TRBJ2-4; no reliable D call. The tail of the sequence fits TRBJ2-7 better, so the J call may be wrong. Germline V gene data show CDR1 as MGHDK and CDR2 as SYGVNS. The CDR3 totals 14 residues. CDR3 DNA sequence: TGTGCCAGCAGTGCCATCTGTAGCCCCTACGAGCAGTACTTC. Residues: CASSAICSPYEQYF.

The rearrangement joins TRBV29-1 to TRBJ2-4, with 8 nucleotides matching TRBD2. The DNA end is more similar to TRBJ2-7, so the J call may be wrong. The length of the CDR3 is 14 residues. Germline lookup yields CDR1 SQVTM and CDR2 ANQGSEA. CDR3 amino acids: CSAMGRAGENEQYF. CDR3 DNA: TGCAGCGCTATGGGACGAGCGGGAGAAAACGAGCAGTACTTC.

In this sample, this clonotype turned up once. The CDR3 sequence is CASSLDGTGSDTQYF. CDR3 DNA: TGTGCCAGCAGCTTAGATGGGACAGGGTCAGATACGCAGTATTTT. The chain links TRBV7-2 to TRBJ2-3; the match to TRBD1 covers 9 bases. This CDR3 spans 15 amino acids. Germline V CDR1 and CDR2: SGHTA, FQGNSA. With 1 base clipped from V and 4 bases from J, the junction kept 3 bases outside the gene matches.

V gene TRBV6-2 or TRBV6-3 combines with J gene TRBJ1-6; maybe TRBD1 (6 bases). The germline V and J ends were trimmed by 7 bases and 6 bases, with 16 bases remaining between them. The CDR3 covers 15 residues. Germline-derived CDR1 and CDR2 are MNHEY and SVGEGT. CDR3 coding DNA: TGTGCCAGCAAACCAGCGGGGGCAGGTAATTCACCCCTCCACTTT. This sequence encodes CASKPAGAGNSPLHF.